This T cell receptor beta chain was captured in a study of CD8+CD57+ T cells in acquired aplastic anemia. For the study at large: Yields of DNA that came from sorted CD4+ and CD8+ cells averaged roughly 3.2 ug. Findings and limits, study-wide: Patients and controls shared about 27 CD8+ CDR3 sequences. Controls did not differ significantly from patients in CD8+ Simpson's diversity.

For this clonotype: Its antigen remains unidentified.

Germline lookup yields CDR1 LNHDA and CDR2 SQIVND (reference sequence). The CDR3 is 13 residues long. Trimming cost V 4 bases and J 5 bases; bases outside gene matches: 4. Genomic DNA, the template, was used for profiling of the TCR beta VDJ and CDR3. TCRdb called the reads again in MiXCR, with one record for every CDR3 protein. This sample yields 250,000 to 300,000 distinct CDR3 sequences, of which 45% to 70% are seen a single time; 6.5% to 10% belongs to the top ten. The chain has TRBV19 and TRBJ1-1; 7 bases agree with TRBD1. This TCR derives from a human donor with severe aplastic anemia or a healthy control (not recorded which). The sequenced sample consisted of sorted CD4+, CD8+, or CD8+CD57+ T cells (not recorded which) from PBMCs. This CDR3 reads CASSNRGLTEAFF. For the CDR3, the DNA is TGTGCCAGTAGTAACAGGGGATTGACTGAAGCTTTCTTT.